Listed here are 16 T cell receptor beta chains from one sample, sequenced in a study of beta chain features in type 1 diabetes. The isolated RNA, all of it, was reverse transcribed, so expressed TCRB transcripts were what got sequenced. TCRdb's copy holds only in-frame clones and misses some; the assay was immunoSEQ multiplex PCR. The table records under 200,000 clones, approximately 8.4% of them present only once. Sequenced input: central memory CD4+ T cells from blood. The origin of the receptors is a young woman in good health.

The chain is built from TRBV5-1 and TRBJ1-1; 7 positions agree with TRBD1. The CDR3 totals 15 residues. The J segment lost 1 base and the V segment lost 3 bases, leaving 6 bases of the junction unmatched. CDR1 is SGHRS and CDR2 is YFSETQ in the germline V gene. The CDR3 sequence: CASSWQGQENTEAFF. CDR3 bases: TGCGCCAGCAGCTGGCAAGGACAGGAGAACACTGAAGCTTTCTTT. The variable domain in full, completed from reference TRBV5-1 and TRBJ1-1, reads KAGVTQTPRYLIKTRGQQVTLSCSPISGHRSVSWYQQTPGQGLQFLFEYFSETQRNKGNFPGRFSGRQFSNSRSEMNVSTLELGDSALYLCASSWQGQENTEAFFGQGTRLTVV.

The rearrangement uses TRBV23-1 and TRBJ1-5; the D is unclear. TRBV23-1 has ORF status, its function being uncertain. The CDR3 spans 15 residues. V dropped 4 bases and J dropped 5 bases, with 15 bases sitting between them. CDR3 in DNA: TGCGCCAGCAGTCCGCCTAGAGGGAAGGATCAGCCCCAGCATTTT. It is translated as CASSPPRGKDQPQHF.

The sample holds a few counts of this clone. The V call is TRBV6-5, the J call TRBJ2-3; D remains unclear. V was clipped by 0 bases and J by 3 bases, with 7 bases between them. Germline assignment: CDR1 MNHEY and CDR2 SVGAGI. The CDR3 contains 14 residues. The CDR3 DNA follows: TGTGCCAGCAGTTACTCGGGCCAGACAGATACGCAGTATTTT. This sequence encodes CASSYSGQTDTQYF.

This clone has a handful of counts. The V call is TRBV29-1, the J call TRBJ1-1; tentative D call: TRBD1 (6 bases). This CDR3 region has 13 residues. Germline CDR1 SQVTM, CDR2 ANQGSEA. V dropped 6 bases and J dropped 8 bases, with 19 bases sitting between them. Written as DNA, the CDR3 is TGCAGCGTCGACACAGGGAAAAGGGGCGAAGCTTTCTTT. This encodes CSVDTGKRGEAFF.

The chain combines TRBV7-2 with TRBJ1-2; 11 bases fit TRBD1. CDR3 length equals 16 residues. V trimming: 1 base; J trimming: 3 bases; junction bases outside the gene matches: 4. Germline lookup yields CDR1 SGHTA and CDR2 FQGNSA. In DNA, the CDR3 is TGTGCCAGCAGCTTAGTGACGGGACAGGGGGACTATGGCTACACCTTC. This encodes CASSLVTGQGDYGYTF.

This clone was recorded a few times. The chain employs TRBV6-5 and TRBJ2-3; possible D gene TRBD1, 6 bases. Per germline, CDR1 MNHEY and CDR2 SVGAGI. The CDR3 extends over 13 amino acids. Deletions cut 7 bases from V and 0 bases from J, with 8 bases between. CDR3: CASKRGSTDTQYF. CDR3 DNA: TGTGCCAGCAAGAGGGGGAGCACAGATACGCAGTATTTT.

This chain connects TRBV4-3 to TRBJ2-6, with a weak D call TRBD1 (5 bases). The CDR3 contains 19 residues. V lost 2 bases and J 0 bases, leaving 17 bases between the germline ends. Germline CDR1 reads LGHNA; CDR2 reads YSLEER. The CDR3 DNA reads as TGCGCCAGCAGCCAAATCAGGGTCGACTCGGGCTCTGGGGCCAACGTCCTGACTTTC. This translates into CASSQIRVDSGSGANVLTF.

This clone was counted a few times. CDR3 sequence (DNA): TGCGCCAGCAGCTTTCGGACTAGCGGGGGGTCATTACATACCTACAATGAGCAGTTCTTC. This translates into CASSFRTSGGSLHTYNEQFF. This rearrangement joins TRBV5-1 to TRBJ2-1, with 14 nucleotides matching TRBD2. V shed 2 bases and J 2 bases; nucleotides not matched to a gene: 12. Germline assignment: CDR1 SGHRS and CDR2 YFSETQ. The CDR3 sequence is 20 residues long.

This clone turned up a few times. The rearrangement links TRBV9 to TRBJ2-3; TRBD2 agrees at 9 bases. Germline V CDR1 and CDR2: SGDLS, YYNGEE. The CDR3 has 17 residues. With 4 bases clipped from V and 4 bases from J, the junction kept 13 bases outside the gene matches. In DNA, the CDR3 is TGTGCCAGCAGCCCGTTATTAGGCGGGGGGGCCGCAGATACGCAGTATTTT. Amino acid sequence: CASSPLLGGGAADTQYF.

The chain links TRBV28 to TRBJ2-7; 7 nucleotides agree with TRBD2. The V and J ends lost 3 bases and 3 bases, in that order; junction bases with no gene match: 2. Per the germline V gene, CDR1 is MDHEN and CDR2 is SYDVKM. The CDR3 is 13 amino acids. The CDR3 sequence: CASSFSSGYEQYF. The CDR3 region has the DNA TGTGCCAGCAGTTTTTCTAGCGGCTACGAGCAGTACTTC.

This clone has just a few counts. The chain joins TRBV7-9 to TRBJ2-7, with D possibly matching TRBD2 (7 bases). Germline lookup yields CDR1 SEHNR and CDR2 FQNEAQ (reference sequence). Trimming cost V 5 bases and J 4 bases, with 18 bases left between them. This CDR3 spans 15 amino acids. CDR3 amino acids: CASSPMGGANYEQYF. CDR3 coding DNA: TGTGCCAGCAGCCCCATGGGGGGGGCAAATTACGAGCAGTACTTC.

The chain has TRBV11-3 and TRBJ1-1; D is ambiguous. This CDR3 has 14 residues. From germline, CDR1 is SGHNT and CDR2 YENEEA. Trimming shortened V by 4 bases and J by 5 bases, and 14 bases separated the two germline ends. The chain's CDR3 is CASSYPIAGTEAFF. As DNA, the CDR3 is TGTGCCAGCAGCTACCCGATCGCGGGGACTGAAGCTTTCTTT. Full variable domain (remainder filled in from reference TRBV11-3 and TRBJ1-1): EAGVVQSPRYKIIEKKQPVAFWCNPISGHNTLYWYLQNLGQGPELLIRYENEEAVDDSQLPKDRFSAERLKGVDSTLKIQPAELGDSAVYLCASSYPIAGTEAFFGQGTRLTVV.

The table lists this clone with a few counts. This chain connects TRBV9 to TRBJ2-5, with 9 bases matching TRBD1. Germline V CDR1 and CDR2: SGDLS, YYNGEE. The CDR3 totals 15 residues. V trimming: 0 bases; J trimming: 5 bases; junction bases outside the gene matches: 5. As DNA, the CDR3 is TGTGCCAGCAGCGTAGATGACAGGGGGAAGGAGACCCAGTACTTC. Protein sequence: CASSVDDRGKETQYF.

For this clone: In the same sample, other DNA sequences code for this CDR3. This sequence joins TRBV2 and TRBJ1-2; D remains ambiguous. The germline CDR1 and CDR2 sequences are SNHLY and FYNNEI. With 8 bases removed from V and 2 bases from J, the gap between germline ends came to 9 bases. This CDR3 region has 12 residues. CDR3 region: CASSPTNYGYTF. In nucleotides, the CDR3 is TGTGCCAGCTCTCCAACAAACTATGGCTACACCTTC.

This clone showed up just a few times. The chain employs TRBV29-1 and TRBJ2-1; 13 bases match TRBD2. The CDR3 consists of 15 residues. The germline V gene encodes CDR1 SQVTM and CDR2 ANQGSEA. V trimming: 7 bases; J trimming: 5 bases; junction bases outside the gene matches: 8. CDR3 DNA sequence: TGCAGCGGCGGATTCGGGACTAGCGGGAACAATGAGCAGTTCTTC. Its translation is CSGGFGTSGNNEQFF.

V gene TRBV4-2 combines with J gene TRBJ2-2; 9 positions match TRBD1. The germline V gene has CDR1 LGHNA and CDR2 YNFKEQ. The CDR3 totals 16 residues. V lost 4 bases, J lost 5 bases, and 8 bases stayed unmatched. This chain's CDR3 is CASSRAGTGNTGELFF. CDR3 nucleotides: TGTGCCAGCAGCCGGGCCGGGACAGGGAATACCGGGGAGCTGTTTTTT.